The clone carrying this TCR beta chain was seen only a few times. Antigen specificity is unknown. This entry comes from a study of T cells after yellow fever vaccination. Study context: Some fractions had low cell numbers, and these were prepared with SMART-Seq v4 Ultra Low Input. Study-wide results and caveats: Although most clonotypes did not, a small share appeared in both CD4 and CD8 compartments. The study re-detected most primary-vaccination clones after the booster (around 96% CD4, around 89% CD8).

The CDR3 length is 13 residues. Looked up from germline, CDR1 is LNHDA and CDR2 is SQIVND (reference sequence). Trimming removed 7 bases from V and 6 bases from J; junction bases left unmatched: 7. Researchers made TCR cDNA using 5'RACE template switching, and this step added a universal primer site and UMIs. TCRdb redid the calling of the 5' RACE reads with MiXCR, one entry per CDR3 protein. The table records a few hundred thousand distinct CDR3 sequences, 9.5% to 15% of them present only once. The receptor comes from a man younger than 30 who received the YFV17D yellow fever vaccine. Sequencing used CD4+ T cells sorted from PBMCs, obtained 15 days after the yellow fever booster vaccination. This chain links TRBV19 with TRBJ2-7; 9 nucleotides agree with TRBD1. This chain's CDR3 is CASTGTGRSEQYF. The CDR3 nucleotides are TGTGCCAGTACCGGGACAGGGAGGAGCGAGCAGTACTTC.